This T cell receptor beta chain is drawn from a study of radiation and T cells in renal cell carcinoma. Regarding time point: blood 4 weeks post-SBRT, at nephrectomy. The sample's treatment: 15 Gy SBRT to primary tumor, nephrectomy 4 weeks later. Sequencing used immunoSEQ multiplex PCR; TCRdb keeps in-frame clones, though not all of them. The data contain approximately 65,000 clones, about 74% of them singletons. In germline, CDR1 is MNHEY, CDR2 SVGAGI. The V gene lost 6 bases and the J gene lost 6 bases, with 13 bases spanning the gap. The CDR3 has 13 amino acids. The sample consisted of blood, taken from a patient whose treatment included radiotherapy and nephrectomy. V is TRBV6-5 and J is TRBJ2-3, with a weak D call TRBD1 (6 bases). The receptor was derived from a man between 60 and 70 years old with renal cell carcinoma. This chain's CDR3 is CASRDPRGDTQYF. CDR3 nucleotides: TGTGCCAGCAGGGATCCGAGGGGGGATACGCAGTATTTT.